The 22 T cell receptor beta chains below come from one sample, sequenced in a study of shared clonotypes between healthy human individuals. TCRdb's copy holds only in-frame clones and misses some; the assay was immunoSEQ multiplex PCR. Among about 2 million clones listed, around 95% were seen once. The specimen was naive CD4+ T cells sorted from blood. Subset described: CD45RA+ positively selected. Every receptor here comes from a man younger than 35 in good health.

This chain uses TRBV7-2 with TRBJ2-7; tentatively, D is TRBD1 (5 bases). Germline V gene lookup returns CDR1 SGHTA and CDR2 FQGNSA. The CDR3 totals 14 residues. Trimming cost V 7 bases and J 1 base, with 14 bases left between them. DNA of the CDR3: TGTGCCAGCACCTTCGGATCAGGGTCCTACGAGCAGTACTTC. This gives the protein CASTFGSGSYEQYF.

The rearrangement uses TRBV6-5 and TRBJ2-5; 11 bases line up with TRBD2. The CDR3 totals 12 residues. V shed 9 bases and J 7 bases; nucleotides not matched to a gene: 4. Germline lookup yields CDR1 MNHEY and CDR2 SVGAGI. The DNA for the CDR3 is TGTGCCAGTAGCGGGGGGGCAGGGACCCAGTACTTC. This translates into CASSGGAGTQYF.

About this clone: Other DNA sequences of this sample code for an identical CDR3. The J gene is TRBJ2-3, the V gene TRBV5-1; 11 positions match TRBD1. V dropped 1 base and J dropped 4; count of bases not matched to a gene: 2. The CDR3 sequence is 15 residues long. Looked up from germline, CDR1 is SGHRS and CDR2 is YFSETQ. DNA of the CDR3: TGCGCCAGCAGCTTGTGGGGACAGGGGGCAGATACGCAGTATTTT. It codes for CASSLWGQGADTQYF. Supplemented by reference TRBV5-1 and TRBJ2-3, the full variable domain reads KAGVTQTPRYLIKTRGQQVTLSCSPISGHRSVSWYQQTPGQGLQFLFEYFSETQRNKGNFPGRFSGRQFSNSRSEMNVSTLELGDSALYLCASSLWGQGADTQYFGPGTRLTVL.

The chain has TRBV2 and TRBJ2-3; perhaps TRBD1 as D (6 bases). This CDR3 is built from 12 residues. V gave up 7 bases and J gave up 4 bases, with 9 bases separating them. Germline CDR1 SNHLY, CDR2 FYNNEI. The CDR3 sequence is CASTQGPDTQYF. CDR3 bases: TGTGCCAGCACGCAGGGGCCAGATACGCAGTATTTT.

This clone was observed once. This rearrangement joins TRBV11-2 to TRBJ2-5; 10 bases agree with TRBD2. There are 14 residues in the CDR3. The V gene end was trimmed by 6 bases and the J gene end by 2 bases; junction bases not matched to a gene: 3. Germline-derived CDR1 and CDR2 are SGHAT and FQNNGV. In nucleotides, the CDR3 is TGTGCCAGCAGACCACTAGCGGGGCAAGAGACCCAGTACTTC. This sequence encodes CASRPLAGQETQYF.

V is TRBV2 and J is TRBJ1-1; D is possibly TRBD1 (5 bases). With 4 bases removed from V and 3 bases from J, the gap between germline ends came to 15 bases. This CDR3 comprises 15 residues. Germline CDR1 SNHLY, CDR2 FYNNEI. CDR3 bases: TGTGCCAGCAGTGCCGAAAGGGGACCTGACACTGAAGCTTTCTTT. This gives the protein CASSAERGPDTEAFF.

The gene calls are TRBV6-5 and TRBJ2-7; maybe TRBD2 (5 bases). Per germline, CDR1 MNHEY and CDR2 SVGAGI. V dropped 5 bases and J dropped 2 bases, with 16 bases sitting between them. The CDR3 consists of 15 residues. Here the CDR3 reads CASSGSSLGAYEQYF. As DNA, the CDR3 is TGTGCCAGCAGTGGCTCCTCCTTGGGAGCCTACGAGCAGTACTTC.

About this clone itself: Other DNA sequences from this sample encode an identical CDR3 as well. This rearrangement joins TRBV2 to TRBJ2-7, with D possibly TRBD1 on 6 matching bases. Trimming pared 8 bases from V and 1 base from J, leaving 9 bases between. This CDR3 is 12 amino acids long. From germline, CDR1 is SNHLY and CDR2 FYNNEI. The CDR3 here is CASRTDSYEQYF. CDR3 bases: TGTGCCAGCCGGACAGATTCCTACGAGCAGTACTTC.

The V and J genes are TRBV30 and TRBJ2-5; tentative D call: TRBD2 (5 bases). Germline V gives CDR1 GTSNPN, CDR2 SVGIG (reference sequence). The length of the CDR3 is 12 residues. The ends were cut back, 1 base at V and 5 bases at J, with 8 bases in the middle. The CDR3 here is CAWSAGMETQYF. CDR3 DNA: TGTGCCTGGAGTGCGGGAATGGAGACCCAGTACTTC.

This chain connects TRBV29-1 to TRBJ2-5; no definite D call. The ends were cut back, 6 bases at V and 1 base at J, with 15 bases in the middle. This CDR3 contains 14 residues. Germline values: CDR1 SQVTM, CDR2 ANQGSEA. As DNA, the CDR3 is TGCAGCGTCCCCCGAGGACCTAGCCAAGAGACCCAGTACTTC. Its translation is CSVPRGPSQETQYF.

V usage is TRBV5-1 and J usage is TRBJ2-3; 7 positions match TRBD1. The CDR3 covers 17 residues. V dropped 3 bases and J dropped 5; count of bases not matched to a gene: 15. Germline CDR1 and CDR2: SGHRS and YFSETQ. The CDR3 bases are TGCGCCAGCAGCTGGGGGACAGCCCAAATCTTCGGAGATACGCAGTATTTT. This gives the protein CASSWGTAQIFGDTQYF.

A word on this clone: The same CDR3 is also encoded by other DNA sequences in this sample. The chain uses TRBV30 and TRBJ2-7; no clear D. Germline CDR1 is GTSNPN and CDR2 is SVGIG (reference sequence). This CDR3 is 14 amino acids long. Trimming shortened V by 0 bases and J by 0 bases, and 9 bases separated the two germline ends. The CDR3 nucleotides read TGTGCCTGGAGTGTTCCTGCGTTCTCCTACGAGCAGTACTTC. Its protein product is CAWSVPAFSYEQYF.

This chain links TRBV29-1 with TRBJ1-6, with a possible D match to TRBD1 (6 bases). This CDR3 is built from 14 residues. Germline V gene lookup returns CDR1 SQVTM and CDR2 ANQGSEA. DNA of the CDR3: TGCAGAAACCAAGGGGGACCCAAAATTTCACCCCTCCACTTT. Translating it yields CRNQGGPKISPLHF.

The V call is TRBV9, the J call TRBJ1-6, with 7 bases identical to TRBD1. The CDR3 is 14 amino acids. J gave up 10 bases and V 4 bases, and 8 bases lay outside the gene matches. Per the germline V gene, CDR1 is SGDLS and CDR2 is YYNGEE. CDR3 residues: CASSLHTGDSPLHF. CDR3 in DNA: TGTGCCAGCAGCCTACATACAGGGGACTCACCCCTCCACTTT.

This chain joins TRBV29-1 and TRBJ1-1; D may be TRBD1 (6 bases). Germline V gene lookup returns CDR1 SQVTM and CDR2 ANQGSEA. V was pared by 6 bases and J by 0 bases, with 11 bases between. The CDR3 sequence is 13 residues long. CDR3 coding DNA: TGCAGCGTCCAGGGGTCCATGAACACTGAAGCTTTCTTT. Its translation is CSVQGSMNTEAFF. Together with reference TRBV29-1 and TRBJ1-1, the CDR3 gives the full variable domain: SAVISQKPSRDICQRGTSLTIQCQVDSQVTMMFWYRQQPGQSLTLIATANQGSEATYESGFVIDKFPISRPNLTFSTLTVSNMSPEDSSIYLCSVQGSMNTEAFFGQGTRLTVV.

This sequence joins TRBV6-1 and TRBJ2-7, with D unclear. The CDR3 sequence is 13 residues long. The ends were cut back, 1 base at V and 3 bases at J, with 7 bases in the middle. In germline, CDR1 is MNHNS, CDR2 SASEGT. Written as DNA, the CDR3 is TGTGCCAGCAGTGAAGGGAGTGTCTACGAGCAGTACTTC. Translated, it gives CASSEGSVYEQYF.

In the case of this clone: Other nucleotide sequences in the sample specify the same CDR3. The V call is TRBV5-1, the J call TRBJ1-1; TRBD1 might be the D (6 bases). CDR1 and CDR2 from the germline V gene are SGHRS and YFSETQ. V was trimmed by 2 bases and J by 1 base, leaving 9 bases between them. CDR3 size: 14 residues. CDR3 DNA sequence: TGCGCCAGCAGCTTTCAGGGGAGGAACACTGAAGCTTTCTTT. Translated, it gives CASSFQGRNTEAFF.

The V call is TRBV4-1, the J call TRBJ2-2; perhaps TRBD2 as D (5 bases). CDR1 is MGHRA and CDR2 is YSYEKL in the germline V gene. The CDR3 loop spans 16 amino acids. The V and J ends lost 4 bases and 0 bases respectively, with 12 bases between them. CDR3 DNA: TGCGCCAGCAGCCCCCGTTGGGGAGCGAACACCGGGGAGCTGTTTTTT. Encoded protein: CASSPRWGANTGELFF.

This chain joins TRBV5-1 and TRBJ2-5; D possibly matches TRBD1 or TRBD2 (6 bases each). Germline loops: CDR1 SGHRS, CDR2 YFSETQ. V was trimmed by 2 bases and J by 3 bases, leaving 20 bases between them. The CDR3 sequence is 17 residues long. CDR3 nucleotides: TGCGCCAGCAGCTTCTTGGTTTCCCGAGGGGGGAAAGAGACCCAGTACTTC. Translated: CASSFLVSRGGKETQYF.

V usage is TRBV6-1 and J usage is TRBJ1-2; TRBD1 might be the D (6 bases). CDR3 length: 14 amino acids. Germline assignment: CDR1 MNHNS and CDR2 SASEGT. Trimming removed 4 bases from V and 7 bases from J, with 16 bases in between. DNA of the CDR3: TGTGCCAGCAGTGCGGGGGACGCGGGGGCTGGCTACACCTTC. Its protein is CASSAGDAGAGYTF.

J is TRBJ1-2 and V is TRBV7-2; the D gene is possibly TRBD1 (5 bases). Trimming left V 4 bases short and J 4 bases short, with 16 bases between. This CDR3 has 15 residues. Looked up from germline, CDR1 is SGHTA and CDR2 is FQGNSA. The CDR3 protein is CASSSGTWKTYGYTF. The DNA of the CDR3 is TGTGCCAGCAGCTCAGGGACGTGGAAGACCTATGGCTACACCTTC.

The chain is built from TRBV5-1 and TRBJ1-2, with 8 bases identical to TRBD1. Germline V gene lookup returns CDR1 SGHRS and CDR2 YFSETQ. This CDR3 is 16 amino acids long. With V trimmed by 2 bases and J by 3 bases, 9 bases remained unmatched. The CDR3 nucleotides read TGCGCCAGCAGCTTAGGACAGGGCTGGGATGACTATGGCTACACCTTC. Its translation: CASSLGQGWDDYGYTF.